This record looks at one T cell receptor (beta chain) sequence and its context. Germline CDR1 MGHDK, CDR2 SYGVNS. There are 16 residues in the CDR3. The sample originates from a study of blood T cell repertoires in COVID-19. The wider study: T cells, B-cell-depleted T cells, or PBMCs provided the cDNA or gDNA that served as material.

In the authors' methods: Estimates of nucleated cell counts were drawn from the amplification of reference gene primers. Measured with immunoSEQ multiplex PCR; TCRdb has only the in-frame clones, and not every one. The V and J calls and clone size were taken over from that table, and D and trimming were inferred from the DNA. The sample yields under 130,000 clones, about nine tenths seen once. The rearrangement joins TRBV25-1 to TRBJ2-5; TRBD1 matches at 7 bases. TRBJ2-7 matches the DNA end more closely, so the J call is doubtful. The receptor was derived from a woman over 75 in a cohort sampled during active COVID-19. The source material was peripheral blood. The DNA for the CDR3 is TGTGCCAGCAGTCACACACAGGGGTCCTTCTCCTACGAGCAGTACTTC. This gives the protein CASSHTQGSFSYEQYF.